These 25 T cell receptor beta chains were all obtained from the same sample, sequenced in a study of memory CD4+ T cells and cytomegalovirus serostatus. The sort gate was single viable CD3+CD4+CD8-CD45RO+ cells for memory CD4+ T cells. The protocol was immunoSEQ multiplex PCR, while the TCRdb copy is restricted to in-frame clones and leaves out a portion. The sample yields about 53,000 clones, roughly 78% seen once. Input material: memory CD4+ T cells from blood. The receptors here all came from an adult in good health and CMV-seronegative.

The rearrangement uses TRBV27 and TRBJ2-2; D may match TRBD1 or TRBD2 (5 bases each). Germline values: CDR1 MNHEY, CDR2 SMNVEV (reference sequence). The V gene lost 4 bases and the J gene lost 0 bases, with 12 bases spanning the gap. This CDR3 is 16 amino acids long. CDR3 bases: TGTGCCAGCAGTTCATACGGGACCCCGAACACCGGGGAGCTGTTTTTT. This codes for CASSSYGTPNTGELFF.

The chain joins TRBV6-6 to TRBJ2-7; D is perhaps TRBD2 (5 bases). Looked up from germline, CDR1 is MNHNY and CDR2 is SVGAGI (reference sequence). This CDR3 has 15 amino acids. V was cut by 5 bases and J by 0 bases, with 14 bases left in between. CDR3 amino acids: CASSTVVGSSYEQYF. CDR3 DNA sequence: TGTGCCAGCAGTACGGTAGTGGGGAGCTCCTACGAGCAGTACTTC.

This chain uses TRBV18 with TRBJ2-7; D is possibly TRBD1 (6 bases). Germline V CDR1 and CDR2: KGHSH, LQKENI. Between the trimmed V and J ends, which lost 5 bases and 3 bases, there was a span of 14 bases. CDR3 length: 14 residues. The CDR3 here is CASSVKQGYYEQYF. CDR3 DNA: TGTGCCAGCTCAGTTAAACAGGGATACTACGAGCAGTACTTC.

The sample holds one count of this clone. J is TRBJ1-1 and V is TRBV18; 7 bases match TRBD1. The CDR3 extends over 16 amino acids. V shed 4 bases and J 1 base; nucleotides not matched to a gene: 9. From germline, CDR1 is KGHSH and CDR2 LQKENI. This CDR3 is CASSLPSRGSNTEAFF. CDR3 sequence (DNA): TGTGCCAGCTCACTACCTTCCAGGGGGTCGAACACTGAAGCTTTCTTT.

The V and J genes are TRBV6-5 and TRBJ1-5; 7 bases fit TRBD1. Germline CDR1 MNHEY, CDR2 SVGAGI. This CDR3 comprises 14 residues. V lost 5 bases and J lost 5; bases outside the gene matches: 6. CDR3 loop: CASSTDRADQPQHF. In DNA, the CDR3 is TGTGCCAGCAGTACCGACAGGGCCGATCAGCCCCAGCATTTT.

CDR3 bases: TGTGCCAGCTTAACAGGGGGCCTGAACACTGAAGCTTTCTTT. Translated, it gives CASLTGGLNTEAFF. The chain uses TRBV6-5 and TRBJ1-1, with 9 bases identical to TRBD1. Trimming at V came to 8 bases and at J to 0 bases, leaving 4 bases not matched to a gene. Germline CDR1 is MNHEY and CDR2 is SVGAGI. The CDR3 consists of 14 residues.

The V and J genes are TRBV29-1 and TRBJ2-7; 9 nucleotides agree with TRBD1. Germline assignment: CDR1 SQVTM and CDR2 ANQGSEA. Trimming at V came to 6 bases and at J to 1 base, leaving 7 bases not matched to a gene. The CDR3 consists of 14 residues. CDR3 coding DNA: TGCAGCGTAGGGCCGACAGGGGGTTCCTACGAGCAGTACTTC. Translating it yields CSVGPTGGSYEQYF.

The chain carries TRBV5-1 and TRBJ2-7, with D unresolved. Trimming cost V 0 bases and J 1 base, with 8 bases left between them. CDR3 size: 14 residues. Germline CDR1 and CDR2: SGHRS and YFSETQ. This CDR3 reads CASSLAQGSYEQYF. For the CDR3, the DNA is TGCGCCAGCAGCTTGGCCCAAGGGTCCTACGAGCAGTACTTC.

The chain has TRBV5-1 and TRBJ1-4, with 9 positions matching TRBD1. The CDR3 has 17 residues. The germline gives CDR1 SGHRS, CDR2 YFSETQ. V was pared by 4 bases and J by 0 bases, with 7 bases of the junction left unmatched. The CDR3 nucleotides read TGCGCCAGCAGCGCCGGGACAGGGACTGCAACTAATGAAAAACTGTTTTTT. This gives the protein CASSAGTGTATNEKLFF.

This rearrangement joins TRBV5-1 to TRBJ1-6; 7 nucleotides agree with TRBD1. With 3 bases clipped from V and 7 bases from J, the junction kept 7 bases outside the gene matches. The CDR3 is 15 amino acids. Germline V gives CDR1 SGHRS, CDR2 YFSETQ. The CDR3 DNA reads TGCGCCAGCAGCTCTGTCCAGGGGGGAAATTCACCCCTCCACTTT. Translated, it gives CASSSVQGGNSPLHF.

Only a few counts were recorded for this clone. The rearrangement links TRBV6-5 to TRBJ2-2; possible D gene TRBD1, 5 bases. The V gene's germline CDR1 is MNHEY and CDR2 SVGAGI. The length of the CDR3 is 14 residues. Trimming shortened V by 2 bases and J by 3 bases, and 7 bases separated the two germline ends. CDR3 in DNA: TGTGCCAGCAGTTACAGGGGTTACACCGGGGAGCTGTTTTTT. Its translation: CASSYRGYTGELFF.

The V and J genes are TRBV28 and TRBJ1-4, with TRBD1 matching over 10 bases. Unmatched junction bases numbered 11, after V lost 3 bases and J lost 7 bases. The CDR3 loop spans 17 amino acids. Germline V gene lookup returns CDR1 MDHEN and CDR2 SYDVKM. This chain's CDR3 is CASSFGRSTGGFEKLFF. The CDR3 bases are TGTGCCAGCAGTTTTGGCCGCTCGACAGGGGGCTTTGAAAAACTGTTTTTT.

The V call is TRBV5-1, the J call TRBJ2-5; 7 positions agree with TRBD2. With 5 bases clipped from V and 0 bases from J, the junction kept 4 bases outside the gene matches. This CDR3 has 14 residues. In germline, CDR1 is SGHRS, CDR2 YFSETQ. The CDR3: CASRMGTNQETQYF. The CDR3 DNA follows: TGCGCCAGCAGAATGGGGACTAACCAAGAGACCCAGTACTTC.

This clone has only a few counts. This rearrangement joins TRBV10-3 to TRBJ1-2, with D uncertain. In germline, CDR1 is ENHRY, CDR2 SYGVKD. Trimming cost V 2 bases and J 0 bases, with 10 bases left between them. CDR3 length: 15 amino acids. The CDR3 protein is CAISEGPATNYGYTF. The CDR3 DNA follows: TGTGCCATCAGTGAGGGCCCCGCTACTAACTATGGCTACACCTTC.

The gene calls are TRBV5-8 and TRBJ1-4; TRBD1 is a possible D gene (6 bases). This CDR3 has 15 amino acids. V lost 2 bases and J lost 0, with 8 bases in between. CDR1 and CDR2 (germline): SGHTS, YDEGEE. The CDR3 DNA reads TGTGCCAGCAGCTTAGAGGGGGCAACTAATGAAAAACTGTTTTTT. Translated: CASSLEGATNEKLFF.

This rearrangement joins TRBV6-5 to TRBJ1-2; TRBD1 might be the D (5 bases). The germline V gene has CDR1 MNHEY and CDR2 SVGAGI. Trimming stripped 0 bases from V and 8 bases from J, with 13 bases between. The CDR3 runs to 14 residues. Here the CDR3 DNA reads TGTGCCAGCAGTTACTCGCGCAGGGAGGGGGGCTACACCTTC. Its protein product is CASSYSRREGGYTF.

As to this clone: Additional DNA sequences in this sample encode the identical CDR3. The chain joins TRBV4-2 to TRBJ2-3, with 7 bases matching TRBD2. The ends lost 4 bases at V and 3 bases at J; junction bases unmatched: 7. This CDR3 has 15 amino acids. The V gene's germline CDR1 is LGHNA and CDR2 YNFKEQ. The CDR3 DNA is TGTGCCAGCAGCCCGGGGACGGGAGGAACAGATACGCAGTATTTT. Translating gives CASSPGTGGTDTQYF.

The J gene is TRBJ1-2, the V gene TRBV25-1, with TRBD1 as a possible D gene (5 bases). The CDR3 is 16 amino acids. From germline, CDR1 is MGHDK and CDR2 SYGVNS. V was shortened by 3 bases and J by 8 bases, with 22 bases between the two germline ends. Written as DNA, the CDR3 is TGTGCCAGCAGTGACCCAATCCCTGGGGGTGTATCGGGCTACACCTTC. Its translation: CASSDPIPGGVSGYTF.

CDR3 region: CASSLTGQGRETQYF. CDR3 nucleotide sequence: TGTGCCAGCAGTCTGACGGGGCAGGGGAGGGAGACCCAGTACTTC. The chain couples TRBV27 to TRBJ2-5; D tentatively reads TRBD1 or TRBD2 (6 bases each). CDR1 is MNHEY and CDR2 is SMNVEV in the germline V gene (reference sequence). Trimming took off 5 bases at V and 5 bases at J, with 18 bases between the two ends. This CDR3 is 15 amino acids long.

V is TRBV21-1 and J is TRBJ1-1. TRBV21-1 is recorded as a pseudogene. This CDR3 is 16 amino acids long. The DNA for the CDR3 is TGTGCCAGCAGCAAAGCGGCGACTCCCGGGGACACTGAAGCTTTCTTT. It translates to CASSKAATPGDTEAFF.

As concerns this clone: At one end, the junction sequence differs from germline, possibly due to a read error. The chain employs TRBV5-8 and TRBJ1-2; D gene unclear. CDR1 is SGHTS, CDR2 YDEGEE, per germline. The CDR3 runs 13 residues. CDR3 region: CASSLGRIYGYIF. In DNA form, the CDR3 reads TGTGCCAGCAGCTTGGGCCGGATCTATGGCTACATCTTC.

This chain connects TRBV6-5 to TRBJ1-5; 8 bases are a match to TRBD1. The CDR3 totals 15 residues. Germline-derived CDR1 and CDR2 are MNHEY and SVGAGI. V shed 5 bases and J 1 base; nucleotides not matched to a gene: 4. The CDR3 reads CASSRQGISNQPQHF. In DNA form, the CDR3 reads TGTGCCAGCAGTAGACAGGGGATAAGCAATCAGCCCCAGCATTTT.

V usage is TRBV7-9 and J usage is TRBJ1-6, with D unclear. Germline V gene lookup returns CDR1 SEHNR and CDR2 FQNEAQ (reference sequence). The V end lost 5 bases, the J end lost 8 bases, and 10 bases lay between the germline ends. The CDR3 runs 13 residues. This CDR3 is CASSLSLDSPLHF. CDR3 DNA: TGTGCCAGCAGCCTCTCACTCGATTCACCCCTCCACTTT.

The CDR3 region has the DNA TGTGCCAGTAGGGCAGGAGAAAACAATGAGCAGTTCTTC. As protein: CASRAGENNEQFF. The rearrangement links TRBV19 to TRBJ2-1; D unclear. The germline V gene encodes CDR1 LNHDA and CDR2 SQIVND (reference sequence). V was cut by 6 bases and J by 5 bases, with 11 bases left in between. The CDR3 consists of 13 residues.

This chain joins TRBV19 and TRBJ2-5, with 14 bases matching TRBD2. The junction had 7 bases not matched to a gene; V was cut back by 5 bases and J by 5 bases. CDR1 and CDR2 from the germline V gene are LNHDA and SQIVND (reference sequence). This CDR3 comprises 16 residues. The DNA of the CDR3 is TGTGCCAGTAGTCCCTGGACTAGCGGGGGGCAGGAGACCCAGTACTTC. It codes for CASSPWTSGGQETQYF.